One T cell receptor beta chain is described in this entry. The antigen remains undetermined. The sample belongs to a study of monozygotic twins with inflammatory bowel disease. Each UMI harboured a 6-nucleotide sample barcode and was appended via template switching. TCRdb derives one entry per CDR3 protein from the 5' RACE reads, leaving out DNA. The ten most abundant clones cover roughly 1.2% of a sample with about 150,000 distinct CDR3 sequences. Per donor there was one draw, yielding a blood sample of around 2.5 ml. Whole-study results and caveats: Repertoire similarity did not separate concordant from discordant twins, possibly from limited power. Twins with IBD had fewer clonotypes in common with others than healthy twins, particularly during disease activity.

This clonotype was obtained from a human donor with ulcerative colitis or Crohn's disease, or a healthy co-twin of an affected twin (not recorded which). Input material: blood.

The CDR3: CPSWEGTADYNEQFF. The rearrangement joins TRBV6-1 to TRBJ2-1; the TCRdb D gene call, TRBD1, has no DNA to confirm it. Germline CDR1 reads MNHNS; CDR2 reads SASEGT. The CDR3 contains 15 residues.